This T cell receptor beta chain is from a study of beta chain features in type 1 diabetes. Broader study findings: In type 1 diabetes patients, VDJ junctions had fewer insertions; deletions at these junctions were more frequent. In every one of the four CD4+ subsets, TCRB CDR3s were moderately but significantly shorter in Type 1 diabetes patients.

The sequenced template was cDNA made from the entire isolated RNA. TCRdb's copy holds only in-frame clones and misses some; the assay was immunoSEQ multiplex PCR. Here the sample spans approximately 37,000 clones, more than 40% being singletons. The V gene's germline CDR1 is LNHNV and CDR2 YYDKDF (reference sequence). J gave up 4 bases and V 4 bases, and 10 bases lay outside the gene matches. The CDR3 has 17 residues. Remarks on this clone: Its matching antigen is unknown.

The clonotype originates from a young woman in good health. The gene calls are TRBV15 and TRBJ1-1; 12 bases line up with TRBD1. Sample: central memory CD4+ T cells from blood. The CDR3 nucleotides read TGTGCCACCAGCACAACTGGGACAGGGGGCGCGGGCACTGAAGCTTTCTTT. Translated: CATSTTGTGGAGTEAFF.